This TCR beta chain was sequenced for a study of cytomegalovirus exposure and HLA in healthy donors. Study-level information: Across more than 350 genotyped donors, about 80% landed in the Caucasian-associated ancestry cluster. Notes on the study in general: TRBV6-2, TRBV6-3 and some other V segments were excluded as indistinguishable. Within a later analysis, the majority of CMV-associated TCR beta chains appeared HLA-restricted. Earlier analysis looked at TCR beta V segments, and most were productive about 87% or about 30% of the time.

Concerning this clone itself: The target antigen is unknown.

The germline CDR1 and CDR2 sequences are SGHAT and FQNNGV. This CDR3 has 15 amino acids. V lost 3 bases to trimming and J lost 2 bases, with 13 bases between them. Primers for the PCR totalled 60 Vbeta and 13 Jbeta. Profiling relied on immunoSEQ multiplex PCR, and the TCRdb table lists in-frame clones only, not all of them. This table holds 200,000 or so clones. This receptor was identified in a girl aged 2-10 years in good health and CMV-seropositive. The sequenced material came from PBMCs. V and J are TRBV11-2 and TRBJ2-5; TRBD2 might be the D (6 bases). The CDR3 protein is CASSFFDSGQETQYF. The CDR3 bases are TGTGCCAGCAGCTTTTTTGATAGCGGACAAGAGACCCAGTACTTC. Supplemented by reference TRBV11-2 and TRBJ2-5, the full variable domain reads EAGVAQSPRYKIIEKRQSVAFWCNPISGHATLYWYQQILGQGPKLLIQFQNNGVVDDSQLPKDRFSAERLKGVDSTLKIQPAKLEDSAVYLCASSFFDSGQETQYFGPGTRLLVL.